These T cell receptor beta chains were read from a single sample in a study of Tregs in tolerant kidney transplant recipients. Assay: immunoSEQ multiplex PCR; the TCRdb copy retains only in-frame clones and omits some. The sample lists under 300,000 clones, around 81% occurring once. Material: CD4+ T cells from blood. These TCRs come from a human donor in good health. Both conserved end residues are part of each CDR3. A D gene is named only where the DNA matches it firmly. Clone size is given for some rows only: seen once, a few or many times, or a class if the clone is expanded.

j_call clone_size v_call d_call cdr3_aa cdr3_nt
TRBJ1-2 . TRBV5-1 . CASSFGEYGYTF TGCGCCAGCAGCTTCGGGGAGTATGGCTACACCTTC
TRBJ1-5 . TRBV14 . CASSPLLMDCQPQHF TGTGCCAGCAGCCCGCTCCTGATGGACTGCCAGCCCCAGCATTTT
TRBJ2-1 . TRBV18 TRBD1 CASSPYAGGRNEQFF TGTGCCAGCTCACCCTATGCAGGGGGCAGGAATGAGCAGTTCTTC
TRBJ1-5 once TRBV4-2 . CASSQDAGWHQPQHF TGTGCCAGCAGCCAAGATGCAGGGTGGCATCAGCCCCAGCATTTT
TRBJ2-2 . TRBV5-1 TRBD2 CASSPLPSGNTGELFF TGCGCCAGCAGCCCCCTTCCTAGCGGGAACACCGGGGAGCTGTTTTTT
TRBJ2-7 . TRBV5-1 . CASSLGGGGSSSYEQYF TGCGCCAGCAGCTTGGGGGGTGGGGGCTCAAGCTCCTACGAGCAGTACTTC
TRBJ2-3 . TRBV25-1 TRBD2 CASSAGLAGADTQYF TGTGCCAGCAGTGCCGGGCTAGCGGGGGCCGATACGCAGTATTTT
TRBJ1-3 . TRBV15 TRBD1 CATSPQGGGSGNTIYF TGTGCCACCAGCCCCCAGGGGGGGGGTTCTGGAAACACCATATATTTT
TRBJ1-4 . TRBV4-2 TRBD1 CASRRTTGGTEKLFF TGTGCCAGCAGAAGAACGACAGGGGGCACAGAAAAACTGTTTTTT
TRBJ2-4 . TRBV19 . CASEKGQGKNIQYF TGTGCCTCAGAAAAGGGGCAGGGCAAAAACATTCAGTACTTC
TRBJ2-1 . TRBV30 . CAWSVQVGAGVGRFF TGTGCCTGGAGTGTACAAGTGGGGGCGGGAGTAGGACGGTTCTTC
TRBJ1-5 . TRBV7-2 . CASSLGGYNQPQHF TGTGCCAGCAGCTTAGGGGGATACAATCAGCCCCAGCATTTT
TRBJ2-7 . TRBV10-3 . CAISRGSVGGSEQYF TGTGCCATCAGTAGAGGTTCGGTTGGTGGGTCCGAGCAGTACTTC
TRBJ2-7 . TRBV11-2 . CASSLRTNSYEQYF TGTGCCAGCAGCCTACGGACAAATTCCTACGAGCAGTACTTC
TRBJ1-1 few TRBV4-1 . CASSQVAKIEAFF TGCGCCAGCAGCCAAGTTGCGAAGATTGAAGCTTTCTTT
TRBJ2-2 . TRBV15 . CATSRAHNTGELFF TGTGCCACCAGCAGAGCACACAACACCGGGGAGCTGTTTTTT
TRBJ1-1 few TRBV7-3 . CASSSPGVRGTEAFF TGTGCCAGCAGCTCCCCCGGGGTAAGAGGTACTGAAGCTTTCTTT
TRBJ2-1 . TRBV6-6 TRBD1 CASTRFDRVVNEQFF TGTGCCAGCACCCGTTTCGACAGGGTGGTCAATGAGCAGTTCTTC
TRBJ2-4 . TRBV18 . CASSPQNIQYF TGTGCCAGCTCACCACAAAACATTCAGTACTTC
TRBJ1-2 . TRBV29-1 . CSVEDRTVNYGYTF TGCAGCGTTGAAGATAGGACGGTTAACTATGGCTACACCTTC
TRBJ2-2 . TRBV6-5 . CASRPGTTNTGELFF TGTGCCAGCAGACCTGGGACGACGAACACCGGGGAGCTGTTTTTT
TRBJ2-7 . TRBV19 . CASSETISYEQYF TGTGCCAGTAGCGAGACAATCTCCTACGAGCAGTACTTC
TRBJ1-2 . TRBV7-9 . CASSADGGKSYGYTF TGTGCCAGCAGCGCGGACGGGGGGAAATCTTATGGCTACACCTTC
TRBJ1-5 . TRBV2 . CASSVQQGNNQPQHF TGTGCCAGCAGTGTACAGCAGGGGAACAATCAGCCCCAGCATTTT
TRBJ2-1 . TRBV4-2 TRBD2 CASSQPEGLAGYNEQFF TGTGCCAGCAGCCAGCCTGAGGGACTAGCGGGGTACAATGAGCAGTTCTTC
TRBJ2-7 once TRBV6-5 TRBD2 CASSYSMTSGRYEQYF TGTGCCAGCAGTTACTCGATGACTAGCGGGAGGTACGAGCAGTACTTC
TRBJ2-4 . TRBV6-5 . CASSYLRRPAKNIQYF TGTGCCAGCAGTTACTTACGACGACCGGCTAAAAACATTCAGTACTTC
TRBJ1-4 . TRBV19 . CASSIAGRDEKLFF TGTGCCAGTAGTATCGCAGGTAGAGATGAAAAACTGTTTTTT
TRBJ2-1 . TRBV4-1 . CASSPASSYNEQFF TGCGCCAGCAGCCCCGCGAGCTCCTACAATGAGCAGTTCTTC
TRBJ2-5 once TRBV14 . CASSPPWGPGVQETQYF TGTGCCAGCAGCCCTCCTTGGGGACCGGGGGTCCAAGAGACCCAGTACTTC
TRBJ2-3 . TRBV10-3 TRBD2 CAISATSGSPGTQYF TGTGCCATCAGTGCGACTAGCGGGAGTCCCGGTACGCAGTATTTT
TRBJ1-5 . TRBV12-5 . CASGLVSLGAKRGKHQPQHF TGTGCTAGTGGTTTGGTTAGCCTGGGGGCCAAGAGGGGAAAACATCAGCCCCAGCATTTT
TRBJ2-5 . TRBV18 TRBD2 CASSPRLAGAETQYF TGTGCCAGCTCACCACGGCTAGCGGGAGCGGAGACCCAGTACTTC
TRBJ1-2 . TRBV7-9 . CASSLQRGPNYGYTF TGTGCCAGCAGCTTACAGAGAGGGCCTAACTATGGCTACACCTTC
TRBJ2-7 . TRBV18 TRBD1 CASSSQGKEDSYEQYF TGTGCCAGCTCATCACAGGGGAAAGAGGACTCCTACGAGCAGTACTTC
TRBJ2-7 . TRBV19 TRBD1 CASSRRRQGYEQYF TGTGCCAGTAGTCGCCGCCGACAGGGGTACGAGCAGTACTTC
TRBJ2-3 . TRBV30 TRBD2 CAWSARGLAGADTQYF TGTGCCTGGAGTGCCCGAGGACTAGCGGGAGCAGATACGCAGTATTTT
TRBJ2-1 . TRBV11-2 TRBD2 CASSPGRSGGANNEQFF TGTGCCAGCAGCCCAGGGCGTAGCGGGGGGGCTAATAATGAGCAGTTCTTC
TRBJ1-2 . TRBV5-4 TRBD1 CASSQRIGQGIGYGYTF TGTGCCAGCAGCCAGAGGATAGGACAGGGGATCGGCTATGGCTACACCTTC
TRBJ2-7 . TRBV10-2 . CASSESRGGEQYF TGCGCCAGCAGTGAGTCCCGAGGGGGCGAGCAGTACTTC
TRBJ1-6 . TRBV5-5 . CASSPVGGSPLHF TGTGCCAGCAGCCCCGTCGGGGGGTCACCCCTCCACTTT
TRBJ1-1 once TRBV5-5 TRBD1 CASSSDVTGYTEAFF TGTGCCAGCAGCTCAGACGTGACAGGGTACACTGAAGCTTTCTTT
TRBJ1-5 . TRBV19 TRBD1 CASSMGRQGGQPQHF TGTGCCAGTAGTATGGGCCGGCAGGGGGGTCAGCCCCAGCATTTT
TRBJ2-3 . TRBV7-6 . CASSPRRSADTQYF TGTGCCAGCAGCCCTAGGAGGTCGGCAGATACGCAGTATTTT
TRBJ2-7 . TRBV14 . CASSQGRGRYYF TGTGCCAGCAGCCAAGGGAGGGGCCGGTACTACTTC
TRBJ1-3 . TRBV2 . CASSRGSGNTIYF TGTGCCAGCTCCCGGGGCTCTGGAAACACCATATATTTT
TRBJ1-2 . TRBV6-5 . CASSSPHGVGYGYTF TGTGCCAGCAGTTCCCCCCATGGGGTAGGCTATGGCTACACCTTC
TRBJ1-1 . TRBV9 . CASSVDGQRSTEAFF TGTGCCAGCAGCGTAGACGGACAGAGGAGCACTGAAGCTTTCTTT
TRBJ2-1 . TRBV7-8 . CASSLGSSYNEQFF TGTGCCAGCAGCTTAGGGAGCTCCTACAATGAGCAGTTCTTC
TRBJ2-1 . TRBV7-9 . CASSLAGSYNEQFF TGTGCCAGCAGCTTAGCGGGGTCCTACAATGAGCAGTTCTTC
TRBJ2-2 . TRBV11-2 TRBD1 CASSLGRTGRTGELFF TGTGCCAGCAGCTTAGGGAGGACAGGGCGGACCGGGGAGCTGTTTTTT